This T cell receptor beta chain was documented in a study of shared clonotypes between healthy human individuals. Study summary: CD4 naive and CD4 memory each took three plates per donor, while CD8 naive took two and CD8 memory one. General study results and limits: Naive subsets typically showed greater estimated richness than memory subsets.

Per the original data handling: Filtering was not the same, since immunoSEQ gave junction-only sequences without quality scores. Generated by immunoSEQ multiplex PCR, the TCRdb table keeps only in-frame clones and is missing some. That table supplies the V and J calls and clone size; D and trimming were determined from the DNA. The data show 550,000 to 750,000 clones, roughly 95% seen once. In the naive CD8 group, cells lacked CD45RO and were positively selected for CCR7, so terminally differentiated effector memory CD45RA+ cells were left out. This clone was detected only once. The target antigen is unknown. CDR3 length equals 14 residues. Trimming removed 2 bases from V and 2 bases from J; junction bases left unmatched: 1. Germline V CDR1 and CDR2: SNHLY, FYNNEI.

The chain carries TRBV2 and TRBJ2-7; 9 nucleotides align to TRBD2. Sequencing used naive CD8+ T cells sorted from blood. This sequence originates from a woman younger than 45 in good health. The CDR3 loop is CASSELAGPYEQYF. Here the CDR3 DNA reads TGTGCCAGCAGTGAACTAGCGGGGCCCTACGAGCAGTACTTC. The full variable domain, rest sourced from reference TRBV2 and TRBJ2-7, is EPEVTQTPSHQVTQMGQEVILRCVPISNHLYFYWYRQILGQKVEFLVSFYNNEISEKSEIFDDQFSVERPDGSNFTLKIRSTKLEDSAMYFCASSELAGPYEQYFGPGTRLTVT.